One and the same sample provided the 14 T cell receptor beta chains below, sequenced in a study of OX40 agonist ivuxolimab in advanced cancers. The table came from immunoSEQ multiplex PCR; TCRdb's copy has only in-frame clones and leaves some out. The table lists about 83,000 clones, 84% of them singletons. Sequenced here: CD4+ or CD8+ T cells sorted from blood, sampled in a trial of the OX40 agonist ivuxolimab. These TCRs come from an adult with an advanced solid tumor such as melanoma, head and neck, liver or kidney cancer.

There are a few counts of this clone. V gene TRBV6-4 combines with J gene TRBJ1-1, with a weak D call TRBD1 (5 bases). Trimming removed 7 bases at V and 0 bases at J, with 9 bases between. In germline, CDR1 is MRHNA, CDR2 SNTAGT. The CDR3 covers 13 residues. For the CDR3, the DNA is TGTGCCAGCAAGGCAGGGATGAACACTGAAGCTTTCTTT. This translates into CASKAGMNTEAFF.

The V and J genes are TRBV5-6 and TRBJ2-3; D not resolved. The CDR3 runs to 13 residues. V dropped 3 bases and J dropped 7 bases, with 12 bases sitting between them. Germline V gene lookup returns CDR1 SGHDT and CDR2 YYEEEE. As DNA, the CDR3 is TGTGCCAGCAGCTCAGGATTATTGAATACGCAGTATTTT. This encodes CASSSGLLNTQYF. The full variable domain, its missing parts supplied by reference TRBV5-6 and TRBJ2-3, is DAGVTQSPTHLIKTRGQQVTLRCSPKSGHDTVSWYQQALGQGPQFIFQYYEEEERQRGNFPDRFSGHQFPNYSSELNVNALLLGDSALYLCASSSGLLNTQYFGPGTRLTVL.

This chain links TRBV19 with TRBJ1-1, with TRBD1 as a possible D gene (6 bases). Germline CDR1 is LNHDA and CDR2 is SQIVND (reference sequence). The CDR3 runs 16 residues. Trimming pared 1 base from V and 0 bases from J, leaving 12 bases between. The CDR3 loop reads CASSIGTGGMNTEAFF. The CDR3 DNA reads as TGTGCCAGTAGTATAGGGACCGGGGGCATGAACACTGAAGCTTTCTTT.

This clone came up once. The V call is TRBV29-1, the J call TRBJ2-1; unclear D gene. This CDR3 has 11 amino acids. CDR1 is SQVTM and CDR2 is ANQGSEA in the germline V gene. V lost 4 bases, J lost 6 bases, and 7 bases lay in between. CDR3 protein: CSVAPSNEQFF. CDR3 sequence (DNA): TGCAGCGTTGCCCCTAGCAATGAGCAGTTCTTC.

The gene calls are TRBV30 and TRBJ1-6; D is unresolved. The ends were cut back, 1 base at V and 7 bases at J, with 14 bases in the middle. The germline V gene has CDR1 GTSNPN and CDR2 SVGIG (reference sequence). The CDR3 has 15 amino acids. The CDR3: CAWSAPGFGNSPLHF. DNA for the CDR3: TGTGCCTGGAGTGCCCCGGGGTTTGGGAATTCACCCCTCCACTTT.

In this sample, this clone turned up once. The CDR3 spells CASSLVEGGGYTF. The CDR3 coding sequence is TGTGCCAGCAGCTTGGTGGAGGGAGGTGGCTACACCTTC. The chain uses TRBV7-6 and TRBJ1-2; the D is unclear. Looked up from germline, CDR1 is SGHVS and CDR2 is FNYEAQ. V was cut by 3 bases and J by 7 bases, with 12 bases left in between. The CDR3 length is 13 residues.

This clone was recorded a few times. The J gene is TRBJ2-7, the V gene TRBV28; D gene uncertain. V was shortened by 2 bases and J by 7 bases, with 6 bases between the two germline ends. This CDR3 is built from 11 residues. Looked up from germline, CDR1 is MDHEN and CDR2 is SYDVKM. Here the CDR3 reads CASSLVREQYF. DNA of the CDR3: TGTGCCAGCAGTTTAGTCCGGGAGCAGTACTTC.

The rearrangement uses TRBV11-2 and TRBJ2-2; 8 nucleotides agree with TRBD1. V lost 4 bases to trimming and J lost 6 bases; unmatched junction nucleotides: 10. Looked up from germline, CDR1 is SGHAT and CDR2 is FQNNGV. The CDR3 covers 16 residues. The DNA of the CDR3 is TGTGCCAGCAGCTCCGGACAGGGAGTTACCCCCGGGGAGCTGTTTTTT. Translated: CASSSGQGVTPGELFF.

The V gene is TRBV7-2, the J gene TRBJ2-7, with TRBD1 matching over 7 bases. The CDR3 extends over 14 amino acids. Germline V gives CDR1 SGHTA, CDR2 FQGNSA. V trimming: 5 bases; J trimming: 7 bases; junction bases outside the gene matches: 11. The CDR3 region is CASSLSTGNYEQYF. Here the CDR3 DNA reads TGTGCCAGCAGCCTTTCGACAGGGAACTATGAGCAGTACTTC.

The CDR3 DNA sequence: TGTGCCAGCAGTGTGCCCGTTATGAACACTGAAGCTTTCTTT. It translates to CASSVPVMNTEAFF. The chain carries TRBV2 and TRBJ1-1; D is undetermined. Germline lookup yields CDR1 SNHLY and CDR2 FYNNEI. This CDR3 region has 14 residues. Trimming removed 4 bases from V and 0 bases from J, with 9 bases in between.

The chain combines TRBV5-5 with TRBJ1-4; a weak D match, TRBD1 (5 bases). CDR1 is SGHKS, CDR2 YYEKEE, per germline (reference sequence). CDR3 length: 16 residues. Trimming shortened V by 1 base and J by 2 bases, and 12 bases separated the two germline ends. The CDR3 is CASSLTGRGTNEKLFF. Written as DNA, the CDR3 is TGTGCCAGCAGCTTGACGGGGCGGGGCACTAATGAAAAACTGTTTTTT.

J is TRBJ2-5 and V is TRBV6-1; 8 bases align to TRBD1. The end of the DNA fits TRBJ2-7 better, so the J call may be wrong. Germline values: CDR1 MNHNS, CDR2 SASEGT. There are 15 residues in the CDR3. DNA for the CDR3: TGTGCCAGCCGAGTCCCAGGGGGCTACTCCTACGAGCAGTACTTC. Its protein is CASRVPGGYSYEQYF.

This chain links TRBV7-9 with TRBJ1-1, with D hard to call. CDR1 and CDR2 (germline): SEHNR, FQNEAQ (reference sequence). Trimming stripped 5 bases from V and 3 bases from J, with 13 bases between. CDR3 length equals 14 residues. CDR3 sequence reads: CASSPRTGYTEAFF. In DNA, the CDR3 is TGTGCCAGCAGCCCAAGGACGGGGTACACTGAAGCTTTCTTT.

This chain links TRBV30 with TRBJ2-7, with TRBD2 matching over 10 bases. The germline gives CDR1 GTSNPN, CDR2 SVGIG (reference sequence). V lost 3 bases and J lost 6; bases outside the gene matches: 5. The CDR3 runs to 13 residues. DNA for the CDR3: TGTGCCTGGAGGCTAGCGGGAGCATCCGAGCAGTACTTC. It codes for CAWRLAGASEQYF. Together with reference TRBV30 and TRBJ2-7, the CDR3 gives the full variable domain: SQTIHQWPATLVQPVGSPLSLECTVEGTSNPNLYWYRQAAGRGLQLLFYSVGIGQISSEVPQNLSASRPQDRQFILSSKKLLLSDSGFYLCAWRLAGASEQYFGPGTRLTVT.